This T cell receptor beta chain was retrieved from a study of circulating CD8 cells and anti-PD-1 response in melanoma. Study in general: Responders had complete or partial responses; non-responders had stable or progressive disease.

TCR libraries were prepared from about 15 ng of total RNA with the QIAseq Immune Repertoire TCR panel. Each CDR3 protein is one row after TCRdb ran MiXCR on the reads. The sample lists under 650 distinct CDR3 sequences; under 7.5% were seen once. Study observations and caveats: DNEG was most diverse; TIGIT repertoires were least diverse. Published repertoire comparisons used only baseline and M1 samples from a small cohort with few responders.

Four subsets defined by PD-1 and/or TIGIT were sorted from live CD3+CD8+TCRalphabeta+ cells. CDR1 and CDR2 from the germline V gene are LGHNA and YSLEER. The CDR3 consists of 15 residues. Trimming stripped 0 bases from V and 5 bases from J, with 14 bases between. This clonotype is judged medium-sized (0.01 to 0.1%). Its antigen is unidentified. The source was CD8+ T cells from PBMCs, collected at baseline or after one month of anti-PD-1 therapy (not recorded which). This chain joins TRBV4-3 and TRBJ2-7; no definite D call. This sequence was found in a human donor with melanoma. CDR3 DNA: TGCGCCAGCAGCCAAGATAGAGGTTTGGGCGACGAGCAGTACTTC. It translates to CASSQDRGLGDEQYF.